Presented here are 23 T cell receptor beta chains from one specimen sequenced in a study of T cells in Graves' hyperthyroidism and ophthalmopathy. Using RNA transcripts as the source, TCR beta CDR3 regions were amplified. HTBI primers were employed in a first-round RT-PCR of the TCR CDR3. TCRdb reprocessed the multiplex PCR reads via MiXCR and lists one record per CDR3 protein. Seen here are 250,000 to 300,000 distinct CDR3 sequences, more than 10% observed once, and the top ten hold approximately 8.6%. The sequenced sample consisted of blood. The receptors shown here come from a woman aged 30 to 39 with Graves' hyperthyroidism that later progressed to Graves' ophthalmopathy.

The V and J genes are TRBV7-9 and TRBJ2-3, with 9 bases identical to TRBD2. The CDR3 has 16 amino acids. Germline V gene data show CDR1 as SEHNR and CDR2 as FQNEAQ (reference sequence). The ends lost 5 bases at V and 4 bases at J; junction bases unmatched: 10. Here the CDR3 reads CASSPPGGGRADTQYF. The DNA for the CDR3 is TGTGCCAGCAGCCCCCCGGGGGGCGGGAGGGCAGATACGCAGTATTTT.

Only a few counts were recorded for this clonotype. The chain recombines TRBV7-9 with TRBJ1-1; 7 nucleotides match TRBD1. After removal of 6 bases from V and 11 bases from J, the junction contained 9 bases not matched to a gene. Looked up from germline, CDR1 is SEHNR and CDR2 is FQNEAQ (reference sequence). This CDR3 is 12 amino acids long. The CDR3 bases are TGTGCCAGCAGTTTGGGACAGCCGAGGGCTTTCTTT. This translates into CASSLGQPRAFF.

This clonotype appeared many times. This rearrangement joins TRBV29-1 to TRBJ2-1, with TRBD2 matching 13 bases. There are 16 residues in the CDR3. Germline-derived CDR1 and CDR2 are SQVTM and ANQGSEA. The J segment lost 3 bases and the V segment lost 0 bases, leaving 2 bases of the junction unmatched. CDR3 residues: CSVEEGLAGNYNEQFF. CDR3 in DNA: TGCAGCGTTGAAGAGGGACTAGCGGGAAACTACAATGAGCAGTTCTTC.

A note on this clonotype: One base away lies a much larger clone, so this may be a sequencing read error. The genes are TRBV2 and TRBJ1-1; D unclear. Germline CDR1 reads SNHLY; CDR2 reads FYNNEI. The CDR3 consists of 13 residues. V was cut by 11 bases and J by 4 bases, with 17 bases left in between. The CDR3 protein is CAGSIDEGTEAFF. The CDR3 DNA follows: TGTGCCGGTTCCATCGACGAGGGCACTGAAGCTTTCTTT.

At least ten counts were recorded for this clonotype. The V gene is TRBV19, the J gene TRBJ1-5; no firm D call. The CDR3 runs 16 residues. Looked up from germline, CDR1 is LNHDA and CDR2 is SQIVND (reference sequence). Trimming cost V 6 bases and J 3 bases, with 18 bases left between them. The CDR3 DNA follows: TGTGCCAGTAGATGGGCAGCAGATGCAGTCAATCAGCCCCAGCATTTT. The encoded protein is CASRWAADAVNQPQHF. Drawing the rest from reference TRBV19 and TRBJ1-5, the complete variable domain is DGGITQSPKYLFRKEGQNVTLSCEQNLNHDAMYWYRQDPGQGLRLIYYSQIVNDFQKGDIAEGYSVSREKKESFPLTVTSAQKNPTAFYLCASRWAADAVNQPQHFGDGTRLSIL.

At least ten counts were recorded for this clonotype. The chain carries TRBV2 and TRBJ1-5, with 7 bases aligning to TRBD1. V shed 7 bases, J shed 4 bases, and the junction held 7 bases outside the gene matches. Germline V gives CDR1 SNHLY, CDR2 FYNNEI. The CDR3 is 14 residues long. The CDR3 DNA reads TGTGCCAGCACCTTGGAGGGACAGAATCAGCCCCAGCATTTT. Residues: CASTLEGQNQPQHF.

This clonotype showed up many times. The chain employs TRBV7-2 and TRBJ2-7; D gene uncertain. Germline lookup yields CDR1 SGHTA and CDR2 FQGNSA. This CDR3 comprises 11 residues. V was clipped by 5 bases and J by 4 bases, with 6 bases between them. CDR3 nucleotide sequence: TGTGCCAGCAGCGACCTATACGAGCAGTACTTC. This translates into CASSDLYEQYF.

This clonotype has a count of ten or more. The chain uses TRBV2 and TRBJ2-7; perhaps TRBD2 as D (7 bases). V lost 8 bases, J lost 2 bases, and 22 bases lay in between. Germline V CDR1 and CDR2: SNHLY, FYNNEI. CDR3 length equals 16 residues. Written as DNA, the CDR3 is TGTGCCAGCCGAAAAGGGGGTTGGGAGGGGGCCTACGAGCAGTACTTC. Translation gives CASRKGGWEGAYEQYF.

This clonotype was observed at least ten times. Here the CDR3 DNA reads TGCAGCGTTGAGGACGGCGGCAGCCCCTATGGCTACACCTTC. Residues: CSVEDGGSPYGYTF. The chain joins TRBV29-1 to TRBJ1-2; no clear D. The CDR3 has 14 residues. Germline CDR1 SQVTM, CDR2 ANQGSEA. V lost 3 bases, J lost 4 bases, and 15 bases lay in between.

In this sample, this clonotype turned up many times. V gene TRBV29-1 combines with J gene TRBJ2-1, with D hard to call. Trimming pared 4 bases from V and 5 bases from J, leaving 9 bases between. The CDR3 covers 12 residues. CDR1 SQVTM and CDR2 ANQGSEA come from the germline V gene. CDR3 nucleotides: TGCAGCGTTGTATGGCCGCACAATGAGCAGTTCTTC. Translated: CSVVWPHNEQFF.

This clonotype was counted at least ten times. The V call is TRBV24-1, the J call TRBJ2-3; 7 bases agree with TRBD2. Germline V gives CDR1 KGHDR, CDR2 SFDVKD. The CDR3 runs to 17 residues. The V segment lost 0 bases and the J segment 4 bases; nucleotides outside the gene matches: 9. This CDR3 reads CATSDLREGPSPDTQYF. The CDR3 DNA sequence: TGTGCCACCAGTGATTTGAGGGAGGGCCCATCCCCAGATACGCAGTATTTT.

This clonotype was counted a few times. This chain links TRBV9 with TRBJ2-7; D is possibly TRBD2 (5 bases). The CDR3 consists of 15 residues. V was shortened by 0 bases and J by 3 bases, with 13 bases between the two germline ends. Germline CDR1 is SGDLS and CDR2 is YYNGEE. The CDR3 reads CASSVAGGGLYEQYF. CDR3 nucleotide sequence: TGTGCCAGCAGCGTAGCGGGCGGCGGGCTCTACGAGCAGTACTTC.

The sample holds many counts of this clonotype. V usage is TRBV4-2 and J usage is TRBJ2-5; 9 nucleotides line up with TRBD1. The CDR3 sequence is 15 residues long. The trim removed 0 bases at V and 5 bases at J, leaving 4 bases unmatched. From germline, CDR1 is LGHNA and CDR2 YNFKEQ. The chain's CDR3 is CASSQEGTGRETQYF. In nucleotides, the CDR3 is TGTGCCAGCAGCCAAGAAGGGACAGGGAGGGAGACCCAGTACTTC.

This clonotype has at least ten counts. The CDR3 DNA is TGTGCCAGCAGTTGGCCGGGCCAGCCCCAGCATTTT. Its translation is CASSWPGQPQHF. This chain joins TRBV27 and TRBJ1-5; no clear D. Trimming cost V 4 bases and J 7 bases, with 8 bases left between them. CDR3 length: 12 residues. Germline CDR1 and CDR2: MNHEY and SMNVEV (reference sequence).

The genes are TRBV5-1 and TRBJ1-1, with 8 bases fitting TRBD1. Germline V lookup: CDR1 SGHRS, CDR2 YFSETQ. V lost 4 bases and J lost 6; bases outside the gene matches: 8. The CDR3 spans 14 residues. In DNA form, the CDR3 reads TGCGCCAGCAGCCCACAGGGGGTGTGGGCTGAAGCTTTCTTT. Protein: CASSPQGVWAEAFF.

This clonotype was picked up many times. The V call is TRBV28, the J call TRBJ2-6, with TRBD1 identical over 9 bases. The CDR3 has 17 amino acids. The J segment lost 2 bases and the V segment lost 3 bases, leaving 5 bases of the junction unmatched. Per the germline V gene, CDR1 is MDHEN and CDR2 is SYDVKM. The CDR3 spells CASSFGTGIPGANVLTF. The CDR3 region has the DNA TGTGCCAGCAGTTTCGGGACAGGGATCCCTGGGGCCAACGTCCTGACTTTC.

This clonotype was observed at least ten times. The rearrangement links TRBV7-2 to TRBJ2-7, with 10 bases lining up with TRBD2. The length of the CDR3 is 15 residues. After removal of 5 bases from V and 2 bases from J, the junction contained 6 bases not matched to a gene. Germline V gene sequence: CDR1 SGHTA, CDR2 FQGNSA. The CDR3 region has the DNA TGTGCCAGCAGCATACTGACTAGCGGGCCCTACGAGCAGTACTTC. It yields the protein CASSILTSGPYEQYF.

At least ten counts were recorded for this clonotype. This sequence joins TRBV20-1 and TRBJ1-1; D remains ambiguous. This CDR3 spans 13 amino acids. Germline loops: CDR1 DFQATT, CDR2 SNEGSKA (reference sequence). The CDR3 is CSPQKAGITEAFF. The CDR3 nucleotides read TGCAGCCCCCAGAAGGCCGGGATCACTGAAGCTTTCTTT.

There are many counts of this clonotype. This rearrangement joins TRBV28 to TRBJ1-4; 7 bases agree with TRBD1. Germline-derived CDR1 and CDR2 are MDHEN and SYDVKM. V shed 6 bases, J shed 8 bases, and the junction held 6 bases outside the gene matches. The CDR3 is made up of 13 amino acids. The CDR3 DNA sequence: TGTGCCAGCAGCACCTCAGGGGGGGAAAAACTGTTTTTT. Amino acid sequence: CASSTSGGEKLFF. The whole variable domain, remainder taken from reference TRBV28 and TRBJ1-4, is DVKVTQSSRYLVKRTGEKVFLECVQDMDHENMFWYRQDPGLGLRLIYFSYDVKMKEKGDIPEGYSVSREKKERFSLILESASTNQTSMYLCASSTSGGEKLFFGSGTQLSVL.

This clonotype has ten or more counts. CDR3 in amino acids: CSARRNSGNTIYF. The CDR3 region has the DNA TGCAGTGCTAGAAGGAACTCTGGAAACACCATATATTTT. The genes are TRBV20-1 and TRBJ1-3, with D unclear. CDR3 length equals 13 residues. Germline CDR1 DFQATT, CDR2 SNEGSKA (reference sequence). V lost 2 bases and J lost 0, with 5 bases in between.

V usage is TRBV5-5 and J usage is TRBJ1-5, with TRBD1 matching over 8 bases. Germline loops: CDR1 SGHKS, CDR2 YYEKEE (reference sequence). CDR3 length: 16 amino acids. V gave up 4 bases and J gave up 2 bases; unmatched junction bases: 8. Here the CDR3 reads CASSPTGEVGNQPQHF. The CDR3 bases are TGTGCCAGCAGCCCGACAGGGGAGGTTGGCAATCAGCCCCAGCATTTT.

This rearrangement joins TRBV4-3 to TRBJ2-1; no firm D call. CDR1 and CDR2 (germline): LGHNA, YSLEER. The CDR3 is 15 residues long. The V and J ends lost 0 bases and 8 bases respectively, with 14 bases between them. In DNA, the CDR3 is TGCGCCAGCAGCCAAGATGCAGCGTACGGTCATGAGCAGTTCTTC. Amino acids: CASSQDAAYGHEQFF.

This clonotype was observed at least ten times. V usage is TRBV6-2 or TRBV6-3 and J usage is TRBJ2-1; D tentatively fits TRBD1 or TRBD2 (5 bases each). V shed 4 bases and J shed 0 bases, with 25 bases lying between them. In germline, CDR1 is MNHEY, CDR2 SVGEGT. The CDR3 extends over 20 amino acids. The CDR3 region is CASSSPGTNMHPSSYNEQFF. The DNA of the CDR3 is TGTGCCAGCAGTTCCCCCGGGACGAACATGCACCCGAGCTCCTACAATGAGCAGTTCTTC.